These 28 T cell receptor beta chains originate from one sample sequenced in a study of cytomegalovirus exposure and HLA in healthy donors listed by TCRdb under 2017. The library came from the immunoSEQ multiplex PCR assay. For the multiplex PCR, a mixture combining 60 forward primers for TCR Vbeta segments and 13 reverse primers for TCR Jbeta segments was used. TCRdb stores this immuneACCESS table with in-frame sequences only. Part of the clones is absent; in the studies checked, under half of the shortfall reflects unresolved V genes, and no reason is known for the rest. The sample table holds roughly 150,000 clones, of which nearly 80% were seen once. The ten top clones hold approximately 2% of the sample. The sequenced sample consisted of PBMCs. These receptors were collected from a man under 40 in good health and CMV-seronegative.

This clone was observed once. The chain carries TRBV19 and TRBJ1-5, with D tentatively TRBD1 (6 bases). The length of the CDR3 is 13 residues. CDR1 and CDR2 (germline): LNHDA, SQIVND (reference sequence). Deletions cut 6 bases from V and 5 bases from J, with 11 bases between. The CDR3 loop is CASRNREHQPQHF. As DNA, the CDR3 is TGTGCCAGTAGAAACAGGGAGCATCAGCCCCAGCATTTT.

V usage is TRBV7-2 and J usage is TRBJ1-5; 9 bases are shared with TRBD1. The trim removed 1 base at V and 4 bases at J, leaving 5 bases unmatched. This CDR3 is 16 amino acids long. The V gene's germline CDR1 is SGHTA and CDR2 FQGNSA. In DNA form, the CDR3 reads TGTGCCAGCAGCTTAGTAGGGACAGGGATGAATCAGCCCCAGCATTTT. Amino acids: CASSLVGTGMNQPQHF.

This clone has more than one count but fewer than ten. J is TRBJ2-7 and V is TRBV6-6, with 12 bases aligning to TRBD2. The germline V gene has CDR1 MNHNY and CDR2 SVGAGI (reference sequence). CDR3 size: 14 residues. The V and J ends lost 8 bases and 4 bases, in that order; junction bases with no gene match: 6. CDR3 sequence: CASYPGTSGYEQYF. The CDR3 DNA follows: TGTGCCAGCTACCCAGGGACTAGCGGGTACGAGCAGTACTTC.

The chain recombines TRBV30 with TRBJ1-3, with a tentative D call TRBD1 (5 bases). The CDR3 has 14 amino acids. V lost 4 bases to trimming and J lost 0 bases, with 10 bases between them. The germline V gene has CDR1 GTSNPN and CDR2 SVGIG (reference sequence). The CDR3 region has the DNA TGTGCCTGGATCAGGGCGAACTCTGGAAACACCATATATTTT. This sequence encodes CAWIRANSGNTIYF.

This clone was recorded only once. The chain recombines TRBV28 with TRBJ1-1; 9 bases are shared with TRBD1. This CDR3 has 14 amino acids. The V segment lost 5 bases and the J segment 6 bases; nucleotides outside the gene matches: 7. From germline, CDR1 is MDHEN and CDR2 SYDVKM. Written as DNA, the CDR3 is TGTGCCAGCAGTCACGGGACAGGGTCGCCTGAAGCTTTCTTT. Encoded protein: CASSHGTGSPEAFF.

J is TRBJ2-7 and V is TRBV7-9, with D possibly matching TRBD2 (6 bases). The CDR3 totals 14 residues. Trimming removed 5 bases from V and 4 bases from J, with 15 bases in between. Germline lookup yields CDR1 SEHNR and CDR2 FQNEAQ (reference sequence). The CDR3 nucleotides read TGTGCCAGCAGCCCCGGAGGGATAAGATACGAGCAGTACTTC. Encoded protein: CASSPGGIRYEQYF.

The chain carries TRBV28 and TRBJ2-7, with unresolved D. CDR1 MDHEN and CDR2 SYDVKM come from the germline V gene. The ends were cut back, 4 bases at V and 2 bases at J, with 9 bases in the middle. The CDR3 length is 13 residues. The chain's CDR3 is CASSSAFPYEQYF. The CDR3, as DNA: TGTGCCAGCAGTTCCGCGTTTCCCTACGAGCAGTACTTC.

The table lists this clone with a few counts. The rearrangement joins TRBV5-7 to TRBJ1-1, with TRBD1 matching 10 bases. TRBV5-7 is classed as an ORF, of uncertain function. The CDR3 sequence is 15 residues long. With V trimmed by 4 bases and J by 4 bases, 7 bases remained unmatched. The CDR3 nucleotides read TGTGCCAGCAGCACCCGGGACAGGGGTTTCACTGAAGCTTTCTTT. It translates to CASSTRDRGFTEAFF.

V is TRBV11-3 and J is TRBJ2-1, with D tentatively TRBD2 (6 bases). Germline loops: CDR1 SGHNT, CDR2 YENEEA. The CDR3 sequence is 16 residues long. V lost 0 bases to trimming and J lost 9 bases, with 18 bases between them. CDR3 region: CASSLDGRVGGSEQFF. CDR3 nucleotides: TGTGCCAGCAGCTTAGATGGCCGGGTGGGAGGCAGTGAGCAGTTCTTC.

This clone was recorded many times. The CDR3 DNA follows: TGTGCCAGTAGTATTACCGGGACAGGGGGAAACGAGCAGTACTTC. Protein: CASSITGTGGNEQYF. J is TRBJ2-7 and V is TRBV19; 11 bases are a match to TRBD1. CDR3 length equals 15 residues. Germline trimming cut 3 bases from V and 5 bases from J; bases unmatched to any gene: 6. Germline lookup yields CDR1 LNHDA and CDR2 SQIVND (reference sequence). Full variable domain (remainder filled in from reference TRBV19 and TRBJ2-7): DGGITQSPKYLFRKEGQNVTLSCEQNLNHDAMYWYRQDPGQGLRLIYYSQIVNDFQKGDIAEGYSVSREKKESFPLTVTSAQKNPTAFYLCASSITGTGGNEQYFGPGTRLTVT.

V is TRBV27 and J is TRBJ2-5, with D possibly matching TRBD1 (8 bases). The end of the DNA fits TRBJ2-7 better, so the J call may be wrong. This CDR3 is 16 amino acids long. Germline loops: CDR1 MNHEY, CDR2 SMNVEV (reference sequence). CDR3 in DNA: TGTGCCAGCAGCTTTCAGGGGGCTAGCGGATCCTACGAGCAGTACTTC. This translates into CASSFQGASGSYEQYF.

The chain has TRBV28 and TRBJ2-7; 10 positions match TRBD2. The CDR3 has 16 residues. The J segment lost 2 bases and the V segment lost 4 bases, leaving 8 bases of the junction unmatched. Germline V gene lookup returns CDR1 MDHEN and CDR2 SYDVKM. The CDR3 bases are TGTGCCAGCAGTTCAGGGACTAGCGAGAAGACCTACGAGCAGTACTTC. Its protein is CASSSGTSEKTYEQYF.

The chain joins TRBV5-6 to TRBJ1-1, with TRBD1 matching over 7 bases. J was trimmed by 8 bases and V by 5 bases; bases with no gene match: 12. The CDR3 extends over 14 amino acids. Germline loops: CDR1 SGHDT, CDR2 YYEEEE. The CDR3 region is CASSLIDREYEAFF. CDR3 in DNA: TGTGCCAGCAGTCTCATTGACAGGGAGTACGAAGCTTTCTTT.

The V and J genes are TRBV11-3 and TRBJ2-5; D possibly corresponds to TRBD1 (6 bases). The ends were cut back, 5 bases at V and 4 bases at J, with 11 bases in the middle. Per the germline V gene, CDR1 is SGHNT and CDR2 is YENEEA. The CDR3 has 13 amino acids. The CDR3 protein is CASSPGDPETQYF. CDR3 sequence (DNA): TGTGCCAGCAGCCCAGGGGACCCAGAGACCCAGTACTTC.

The chain uses TRBV5-4 and TRBJ1-5, with D hard to call. The V gene's germline CDR1 is SGHNT and CDR2 YYREEE (reference sequence). The CDR3 runs to 16 residues. With 2 bases removed from V and 0 bases from J, the gap between germline ends came to 12 bases. CDR3 sequence: CASSFGGGNSNQPQHF. In nucleotides, the CDR3 is TGTGCCAGCAGCTTCGGAGGAGGGAATAGCAATCAGCCCCAGCATTTT.

The chain joins TRBV4-3 to TRBJ2-3; 8 bases map to TRBD1. Per germline, CDR1 LGHNA and CDR2 YSLEER. V shed 4 bases and J 14 bases; nucleotides not matched to a gene: 11. The CDR3 totals 13 residues. The CDR3 region has the DNA TGCGCCAGCAGCCCAGGGGGCTCCACAACGTTGTATTTT. This translates into CASSPGGSTTLYF.

The V call is TRBV5-1, the J call TRBJ2-6, with 8 bases identical to TRBD1. The V segment lost 0 bases and the J segment 0 bases; nucleotides outside the gene matches: 11. The CDR3 spans 20 residues. Germline values: CDR1 SGHRS, CDR2 YFSETQ. Here the CDR3 reads CASSLAIPGQVPSGANVLTF. DNA of the CDR3: TGCGCCAGCAGCTTGGCGATTCCGGGACAGGTGCCCTCTGGGGCCAACGTCCTGACTTTC.

The chain combines TRBV6-5 with TRBJ2-3; 11 bases align to TRBD2. Germline-derived CDR1 and CDR2 are MNHEY and SVGAGI. The CDR3 length is 16 residues. J gave up 5 bases and V 1 base, and 5 bases lay outside the gene matches. CDR3 sequence reads: CASSYFTSGGRDTQYF. CDR3 bases: TGTGCCAGCAGTTACTTCACTAGCGGGGGAAGAGATACGCAGTATTTT.

This chain links TRBV7-8 with TRBJ1-5; D possibly corresponds to TRBD1 (6 bases). The CDR3 covers 15 residues. The ends were cut back, 5 bases at V and 3 bases at J, with 14 bases in the middle. Germline CDR1 and CDR2: SGHVS and FQNEAQ. CDR3 DNA sequence: TGTGCCAGCAGCCCGGGGGGGGGCCCCAATCAGCCCCAGCATTTT. It encodes CASSPGGGPNQPQHF.

V is TRBV2 and J is TRBJ2-3; no clear D gene. V was trimmed by 7 bases and J by 4 bases, leaving 9 bases between them. CDR3 length: 12 amino acids. Looked up from germline, CDR1 is SNHLY and CDR2 is FYNNEI. CDR3 sequence (DNA): TGTGCCAGCACCCCGCGAGCAGATACGCAGTATTTT. Its translation: CASTPRADTQYF.

This clone was counted a few times. The chain joins TRBV11-2 to TRBJ2-7; D is possibly TRBD1 (6 bases). This CDR3 contains 15 residues. The germline V and J ends were trimmed by 2 bases and 2 bases, with 13 bases remaining between them. Germline V gives CDR1 SGHAT, CDR2 FQNNGV. The CDR3 nucleotides are TGTGCCAGCAGCTTATCCCCTACAGGGACCTACGAGCAGTACTTC. This gives the protein CASSLSPTGTYEQYF.

The CDR3 DNA is TGTGCCTGGAGTTCGACTAGCGCCAACGAGCAGTACTTC. Translated: CAWSSTSANEQYF. The V and J genes are TRBV30 and TRBJ2-5, with 8 positions matching TRBD2. Near its end, the DNA agrees better with TRBJ2-7, so the J call may be wrong. CDR1 and CDR2 from the germline V gene are GTSNPN and SVGIG (reference sequence). The CDR3 length is 13 residues.

The chain links TRBV7-9 to TRBJ1-1; 7 nucleotides align to TRBD1. Per germline, CDR1 SEHNR and CDR2 FQNEAQ (reference sequence). The CDR3 contains 14 residues. Trimming cost V 1 base and J 3 bases; bases outside gene matches: 2. The CDR3 spells CASSLVGQYTEAFF. The CDR3 nucleotides are TGTGCCAGCAGCTTAGTGGGACAGTACACTGAAGCTTTCTTT.

The chain uses TRBV2 and TRBJ1-2; 9 bases match TRBD1. The V gene end was trimmed by 5 bases and the J gene end by 6 bases; junction bases not matched to a gene: 1. Germline values: CDR1 SNHLY, CDR2 FYNNEI. The CDR3 length is 12 residues. In DNA form, the CDR3 reads TGTGCCAGCAGTTGGGACAGGGATGGCTACACCTTC. The encoded protein is CASSWDRDGYTF.

The chain employs TRBV15 and TRBJ1-4; D perhaps matches TRBD1 (6 bases). The germline V gene encodes CDR1 LNHNV and CDR2 YYDKDF (reference sequence). The CDR3 covers 14 residues. The V end was cut by 0 bases, the J end by 12 bases, with 14 bases between. CDR3 amino acids: CATSRDRGHRQLFF. The CDR3 DNA follows: TGTGCCACCAGCAGAGATAGGGGACATCGCCAACTGTTTTTT.

The V call is TRBV7-9, the J call TRBJ2-7, with 8 bases lining up with TRBD1. There are 14 residues in the CDR3. V lost 4 bases and J lost 12; bases outside the gene matches: 14. Germline V CDR1 and CDR2: SEHNR, FQNEAQ (reference sequence). CDR3 protein: CASSSAGTGGRRYF. Here the CDR3 DNA reads TGTGCCAGCAGCTCGGCAGGGACAGGCGGCCGTCGGTACTTC.

J is TRBJ2-1 and V is TRBV5-1; the match to TRBD2 covers 10 bases. The CDR3 spans 15 residues. CDR1 is SGHRS, CDR2 YFSETQ, per germline. Unmatched junction bases numbered 0, after V lost 0 bases and J lost 3 bases. The CDR3 spells CASSLASGSYNEQFF. The CDR3 DNA follows: TGCGCCAGCAGCTTGGCTAGCGGGAGCTACAATGAGCAGTTCTTC.

The V gene is TRBV5-1, the J gene TRBJ1-3; tentative D call: TRBD1 (5 bases). CDR1 SGHRS and CDR2 YFSETQ come from the germline V gene. The CDR3 sequence is 14 residues long. Trimming removed 4 bases from V and 1 base from J, with 9 bases in between. The CDR3 sequence: CASSVGGSGNTIYF. CDR3 sequence (DNA): TGCGCCAGCAGCGTTGGGGGGTCTGGAAACACCATATATTTT.